One sample yielded the 27 T cell receptor beta chains listed below, sequenced in a study of blood T cell repertoires in COVID-19. The repertoire was sequenced with immunoSEQ multiplex PCR; TCRdb's copy has only in-frame clones and lacks some. This table holds about 160,000 clones, about 80% found once. Specimen: peripheral blood. The receptor set was obtained from a woman aged 40 to 49 with COVID-19, enrolled during active disease.

The CDR3 nucleotides are TGTGCCAGCAGCTTATCCCGGTACCAAGAGACCCAGTACTTC. Protein sequence: CASSLSRYQETQYF. V usage is TRBV7-2 and J usage is TRBJ2-5; no reliable D call. Germline V gene lookup returns CDR1 SGHTA and CDR2 FQGNSA. V gave up 2 bases and J gave up 0 bases, with 7 bases separating them. The CDR3 has 14 amino acids.

V is TRBV5-5 and J is TRBJ1-6; 9 bases are shared with TRBD1. Looked up from germline, CDR1 is SGHKS and CDR2 is YYEKEE (reference sequence). With V trimmed by 0 bases and J by 10 bases, 11 bases remained unmatched. This CDR3 contains 17 residues. The CDR3 DNA is TGTGCCAGCAGCTTGGAACTTGCCGGGACAGGGTGGTCACCCCTCCACTTT. Its protein product is CASSLELAGTGWSPLHF.

This clone was detected once. The rearrangement joins TRBV6-6 to TRBJ1-1; the D is unclear. V gave up 3 bases and J gave up 4 bases, with 6 bases separating them. CDR1 and CDR2 (germline): MNHNY, SVGAGI (reference sequence). The CDR3 contains 12 residues. CDR3 coding DNA: TGTGCCAGCAGTTATGGCGGCACTGAAGCTTTCTTT. Residues: CASSYGGTEAFF.

The chain combines TRBV3-1 (or the pseudogene TRBV3-2) with TRBJ2-1; D is perhaps TRBD2 (5 bases). Germline assignment: CDR1 LGHDT and CDR2 YNNKEL (reference sequence). The ends were cut back, 1 base at V and 8 bases at J, with 6 bases in the middle. CDR3 length equals 12 residues. Here the CDR3 reads CASSQGGYEQFF. The DNA for the CDR3 is TGTGCCAGCAGCCAAGGAGGGTATGAGCAGTTCTTC.

V and J are TRBV7-9 and TRBJ1-6; D perhaps matches TRBD1 (5 bases). Trimming shortened V by 3 bases and J by 7 bases, and 7 bases separated the two germline ends. The CDR3 spans 13 residues. Germline lookup yields CDR1 SEHNR and CDR2 FQNEAQ (reference sequence). The CDR3 sequence: CASSLTENSPLHF. In DNA form, the CDR3 reads TGTGCCAGCAGCTTGACAGAGAATTCACCCCTCCACTTT.

The rearrangement links TRBV18 to TRBJ2-2; possibly TRBD1 for D (5 bases). V was pared by 3 bases and J by 10 bases, with 18 bases between. In germline, CDR1 is KGHSH, CDR2 LQKENI. The CDR3 contains 15 residues. The CDR3 loop reads CASSPLGAGLSELFF. Written as DNA, the CDR3 is TGTGCCAGCTCACCTCTAGGGGCCGGTTTGTCGGAGCTGTTTTTT.

The chain recombines TRBV25-1 with TRBJ1-6; no firm D call. In germline, CDR1 is MGHDK, CDR2 SYGVNS. Trimming pared 3 bases from V and 7 bases from J, leaving 13 bases between. The length of the CDR3 is 15 residues. The CDR3 nucleotides are TGTGCCAGCAGTGACCGCTCTAATTACAATTCACCCCTCCACTTT. This encodes CASSDRSNYNSPLHF.

The V call is TRBV28, the J call TRBJ2-3, with 9 bases fitting TRBD2. The V segment lost 5 bases and the J segment 4 bases; nucleotides outside the gene matches: 7. Germline assignment: CDR1 MDHEN and CDR2 SYDVKM. The CDR3 runs 15 residues. The CDR3 is CASSPAGGPSDTQYF. The CDR3, as DNA: TGTGCCAGCAGTCCGGCGGGAGGGCCTTCAGATACGCAGTATTTT.

This clone has only one observation. The chain couples TRBV7-3 to TRBJ2-3; TRBD2 is a possible D gene (6 bases). The CDR3 contains 18 residues. Germline V gene sequence: CDR1 SGHTA, CDR2 FQGTGA. V was clipped by 2 bases and J by 5 bases, with 23 bases between them. The DNA for the CDR3 is TGTGCCAGCAGCTTAGAGACTTTCGGGATTATCGGGGGAGATACGCAGTATTTT. Its protein is CASSLETFGIIGGDTQYF.

The chain is built from TRBV6-5 and TRBJ1-1; no clear D gene. Germline V gene sequence: CDR1 MNHEY, CDR2 SVGAGI. The CDR3 contains 13 residues. Trimming pared 2 bases from V and 1 base from J, leaving 5 bases between. The CDR3 reads CASSYGENTEAFF. CDR3 nucleotides: TGTGCCAGCAGTTACGGAGAGAACACTGAAGCTTTCTTT.

The chain couples TRBV25-1 to TRBJ2-7; possible D gene TRBD1, 5 bases. The CDR3 totals 12 residues. Per germline, CDR1 MGHDK and CDR2 SYGVNS. Trimming pared 5 bases from V and 4 bases from J, leaving 9 bases between. In DNA, the CDR3 is TGTGCCAGCAGTAAAAACAGGTACGAGCAGTACTTC. It encodes CASSKNRYEQYF.

This clone was seen a handful of times. The genes are TRBV10-3 and TRBJ2-2; D is perhaps TRBD1 (5 bases). Trimming cost V 3 bases and J 4 bases, with 9 bases left between them. The CDR3 runs 14 residues. Germline V CDR1 and CDR2: ENHRY, SYGVKD. In nucleotides, the CDR3 is TGTGCCATCAGTGACCAGGGTCTCACCGGGGAGCTGTTTTTT. It is translated as CAISDQGLTGELFF.

The V gene is TRBV27, the J gene TRBJ1-2; D uncertain. From germline, CDR1 is MNHEY and CDR2 SMNVEV (reference sequence). The CDR3 is 15 amino acids. V lost 5 bases to trimming and J lost 4 bases, with 17 bases between them. The CDR3 spells CASSDQALKTYGYTF. As DNA, the CDR3 is TGTGCCAGCAGTGACCAGGCACTCAAAACCTATGGCTACACCTTC.

This chain links TRBV7-8 with TRBJ2-7; no clear D. In germline, CDR1 is SGHVS, CDR2 FQNEAQ. The CDR3 extends over 13 amino acids. Trimming removed 1 base at V and 3 bases at J, with 7 bases between. CDR3 residues: CASSLVHGYEQYV. CDR3 nucleotides: TGTGCCAGCAGCTTAGTGCACGGCTACGAGCAGTACGTC.

This chain joins TRBV5-8 and TRBJ1-1; 10 bases align to TRBD1. V dropped 5 bases and J dropped 4; count of bases not matched to a gene: 5. The CDR3 covers 14 residues. Germline V gene data show CDR1 as SGHTS and CDR2 as YDEGEE. In nucleotides, the CDR3 is TGTGCCAGCAGTACAAGGACAGGGGGCACTGAAGCTTTCTTT. As protein: CASSTRTGGTEAFF.

This clone was recorded once. This sequence joins TRBV27 and TRBJ1-2, with TRBD1 matching 7 bases. Per germline, CDR1 MNHEY and CDR2 SMNVEV (reference sequence). This CDR3 is built from 15 residues. V dropped 5 bases and J dropped 4; count of bases not matched to a gene: 10. CDR3 protein: CASSKETGKTYGYTF. In nucleotides, the CDR3 is TGTGCCAGCAGTAAAGAGACAGGGAAAACCTATGGCTACACCTTC.

The rearrangement links TRBV28 to TRBJ2-5, with TRBD1 identical over 7 bases. Trimming removed 5 bases from V and 2 bases from J; junction bases left unmatched: 8. The CDR3 loop spans 15 amino acids. Germline V gene data show CDR1 as MDHEN and CDR2 as SYDVKM. The CDR3, as DNA: TGTGCCAGCAGTCCAACAGGGGCTGGGCAAGAGACCCAGTACTTC. This encodes CASSPTGAGQETQYF.

The chain joins TRBV6-5 to TRBJ2-3; 8 bases agree with TRBD2. The CDR3 runs 14 residues. Per the germline V gene, CDR1 is MNHEY and CDR2 is SVGAGI. Trimming cost V 4 bases and J 2 bases; bases outside gene matches: 2. CDR3 amino acids: CASSSGLDTDTQYF. Here the CDR3 DNA reads TGTGCCAGCAGTTCGGGACTAGACACAGATACGCAGTATTTT.

This chain links TRBV28 with TRBJ1-6, with TRBD1 identical over 8 bases. V shed 7 bases, J shed 9 bases, and the junction held 14 bases outside the gene matches. CDR3 length: 16 residues. In germline, CDR1 is MDHEN, CDR2 SYDVKM. The DNA for the CDR3 is TGTGCCAGCATTAAATCGACGGCAGGGGGCCTTTCACCCCTCCACTTT. Protein: CASIKSTAGGLSPLHF.

The table lists this clone with a count of one. V is TRBV6-6 and J is TRBJ2-7; the match to TRBD1 covers 12 bases. CDR3 size: 15 residues. V lost 6 bases to trimming and J lost 2 bases; unmatched junction nucleotides: 5. Germline V gene data show CDR1 as MNHNY and CDR2 as SVGAGI (reference sequence). The CDR3 reads CASRSGQGATYEQYF. Here the CDR3 DNA reads TGTGCCAGCAGATCGGGACAGGGGGCCACCTACGAGCAGTACTTC.

This rearrangement joins TRBV28 to TRBJ1-6; weak D call: TRBD1 (5 bases). This CDR3 has 17 residues. V shed 1 base and J shed 0 bases, with 10 bases lying between them. Per the germline V gene, CDR1 is MDHEN and CDR2 is SYDVKM. CDR3 protein: CASSLSTASSYNSPLHF. For the CDR3, the DNA is TGTGCCAGCAGTTTATCGACAGCGAGCTCCTATAATTCACCCCTCCACTTT.

The chain joins TRBV2 to TRBJ1-2, with 10 bases lining up with TRBD1. The germline V gene has CDR1 SNHLY and CDR2 FYNNEI. Trimming removed 6 bases from V and 2 bases from J; junction bases left unmatched: 3. The CDR3 sequence is 14 residues long. CDR3 loop: CASRGTGVNYGYTF. CDR3 in DNA: TGTGCCAGCAGGGGGACAGGGGTGAACTATGGCTACACCTTC.

This clone was observed a single time. V and J are TRBV20-1 and TRBJ1-2; TRBD1 might be the D (6 bases). Germline V lookup: CDR1 DFQATT, CDR2 SNEGSKA (reference sequence). Trimming pared 3 bases from V and 8 bases from J, leaving 13 bases between. The CDR3 is made up of 12 amino acids. The CDR3 DNA reads TGCAGTGCTAGTGTGGGGGCGCGAGGCTACACCTTC. This translates into CSASVGARGYTF.

The rearrangement links TRBV7-9 to TRBJ2-3; D might be TRBD1 (6 bases). The V and J ends lost 1 base and 4 bases respectively, with 18 bases between them. This CDR3 comprises 17 residues. Per the germline V gene, CDR1 is SEHNR and CDR2 is FQNEAQ (reference sequence). Here the CDR3 reads CASSLEVVGGRADTQYF. The CDR3 DNA sequence: TGTGCCAGCAGCTTAGAGGTTGTTGGGGGCAGGGCAGATACGCAGTATTTT.

The chain is built from TRBV2 and TRBJ1-5; possible D gene TRBD1, 6 bases. Looked up from germline, CDR1 is SNHLY and CDR2 is FYNNEI. This CDR3 region has 15 residues. Trimming removed 4 bases from V and 1 base from J, with 11 bases in between. Written as DNA, the CDR3 is TGTGCCAGCAGTGGAACAGGGCGCAGCAATCAGCCCCAGCATTTT. This gives the protein CASSGTGRSNQPQHF.

This clone occurred once. The CDR3 reads CASSETGATQETQYF. In DNA form, the CDR3 reads TGTGCCAGCAGCGAAACAGGGGCGACCCAAGAGACCCAGTACTTC. V and J are TRBV5-8 and TRBJ2-5; 7 positions agree with TRBD1. The CDR3 runs 15 residues. V dropped 4 bases and J dropped 1; count of bases not matched to a gene: 7. Per germline, CDR1 SGHTS and CDR2 YDEGEE. Variable domain in full (rest from reference TRBV5-8 and TRBJ2-5): EAGVTQSPTHLIKTRGQQATLRCSPISGHTSVYWYQQALGLGLQFLLWYDEGEERNRGNFPPRFSGRQFPNYSSELNVNALELEDSALYLCASSETGATQETQYFGPGTRLLVL.

Only one count was recorded for this clone. The V call is TRBV6-5, the J call TRBJ2-1; 7 bases fit TRBD2. The V gene end was trimmed by 7 bases and the J gene end by 0 bases; junction bases not matched to a gene: 3. The CDR3 length is 14 residues. Germline CDR1 and CDR2: MNHEY and SVGAGI. CDR3 sequence: CASNPGGSYNEQFF. CDR3 nucleotide sequence: TGTGCCAGCAACCCGGGGGGCTCCTACAATGAGCAGTTCTTC.